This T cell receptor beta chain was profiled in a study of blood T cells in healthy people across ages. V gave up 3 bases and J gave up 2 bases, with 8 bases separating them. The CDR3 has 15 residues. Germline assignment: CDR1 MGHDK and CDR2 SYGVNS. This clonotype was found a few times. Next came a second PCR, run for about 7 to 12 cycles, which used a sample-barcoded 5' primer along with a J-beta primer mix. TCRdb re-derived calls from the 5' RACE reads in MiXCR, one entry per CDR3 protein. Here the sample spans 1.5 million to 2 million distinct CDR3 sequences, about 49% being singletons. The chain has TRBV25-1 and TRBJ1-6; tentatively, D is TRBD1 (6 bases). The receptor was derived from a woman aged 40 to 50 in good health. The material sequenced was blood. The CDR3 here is CASSDRGTYNSPLHF. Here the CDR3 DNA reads TGTGCCAGCAGTGACAGGGGCACCTATAATTCACCCCTCCACTTT.